This T cell receptor (beta chain) came from a study of CD8+CD57+ T cells in acquired aplastic anemia. About the research overall: Sorted CD4+ and CD8+ cell DNA averaged approximately 3.4 ug.

Only patients with CD8+CD57+ cell expansion on flow cytometry were chosen for sequencing. The CDR3 sequence is 14 residues long. The germline V gene encodes CDR1 ENHRY and CDR2 SYGVKD. Between the trimmed V and J ends, which lost 0 bases and 7 bases, there was a span of 10 bases. Study outcomes and limitations: Patients and controls had in common twenty-nine CD8+ CDR3 sequences.

This clonotype showed up many times. Its antigen is undetermined. Profiles of TCR beta VDJ and CDR3 were generated from a genomic DNA template. TCRdb re-analysed the reads in MiXCR, keeping a single row per CDR3 protein. The sample comprises 130,000 or so distinct CDR3 sequences, under 60% of which are singletons, and 25% to 30% rests with the top ten. This chain uses TRBV10-3 with TRBJ2-1; D not certain. The specimen was sorted CD4+, CD8+, or CD8+CD57+ T cells (not recorded which) from PBMCs. The TCR originated in a human donor with aplastic anemia. The CDR3 loop reads CAISESSLVNEQFF. Here the CDR3 DNA reads TGTGCCATCAGTGAGTCGTCGCTAGTGAATGAGCAGTTCTTC.